This T cell receptor beta chain was observed in a study of T cell changes during pregnancy in multiple sclerosis. Only in-frame clones appear in the TCRdb table, and some are missing; sequencing was by immunoSEQ multiplex PCR. The sample lists about 79,000 clones; 75% to 95% were seen once. The germline CDR1 and CDR2 sequences are SGHTA and FQGNSA. The CDR3 contains 13 residues. With V trimmed by 5 bases and J by 4 bases, 2 bases remained unmatched. V is TRBV7-2 and J is TRBJ1-3; 7 nucleotides line up with TRBD1. The TCR sequence derives from a female donor with multiple sclerosis, enrolled in a pregnancy study. Specimen: CD4+ T cells from peripheral blood mononuclear cells, collected in the second trimester of pregnancy. CDR3 residues: CASSADRGNTIYF. CDR3 coding DNA: TGTGCCAGCAGCGCGGACAGGGGAAACACCATATATTTT.